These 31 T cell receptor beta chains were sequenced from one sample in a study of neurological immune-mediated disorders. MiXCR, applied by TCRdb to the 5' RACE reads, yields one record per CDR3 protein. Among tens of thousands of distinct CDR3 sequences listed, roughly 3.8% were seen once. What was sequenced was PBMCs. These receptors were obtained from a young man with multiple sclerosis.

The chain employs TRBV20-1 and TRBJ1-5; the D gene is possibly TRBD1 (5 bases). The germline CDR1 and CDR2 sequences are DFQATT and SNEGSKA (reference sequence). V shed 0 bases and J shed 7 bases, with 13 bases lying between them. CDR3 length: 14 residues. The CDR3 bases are TGCAGTGCTAGAGAGGCAGGGAAGGGCCAGCCCCAGCATTTT. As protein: CSAREAGKGQPQHF.

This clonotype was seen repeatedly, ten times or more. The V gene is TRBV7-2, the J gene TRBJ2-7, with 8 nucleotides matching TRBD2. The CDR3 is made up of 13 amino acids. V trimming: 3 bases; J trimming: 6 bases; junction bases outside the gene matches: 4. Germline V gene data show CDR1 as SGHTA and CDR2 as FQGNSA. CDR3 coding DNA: TGTGCCAGCAGCTTGTCGGCGGGAGGCGAGCAGTACTTC. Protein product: CASSLSAGGEQYF.

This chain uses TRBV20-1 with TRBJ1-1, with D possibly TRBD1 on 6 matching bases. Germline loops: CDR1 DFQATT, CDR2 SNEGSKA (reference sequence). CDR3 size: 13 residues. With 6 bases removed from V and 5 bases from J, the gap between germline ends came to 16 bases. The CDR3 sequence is CSALRKGGTEAFF. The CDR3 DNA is TGCAGTGCCCTAAGAAAGGGGGGGACTGAAGCTTTCTTT.

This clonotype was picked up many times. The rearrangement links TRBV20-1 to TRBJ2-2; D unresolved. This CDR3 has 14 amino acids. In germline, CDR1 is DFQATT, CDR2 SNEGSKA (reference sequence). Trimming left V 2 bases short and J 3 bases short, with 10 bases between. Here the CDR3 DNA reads TGCAGTGCTAGACCGAACACTCACACCGGGGAGCTGTTTTTT. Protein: CSARPNTHTGELFF.

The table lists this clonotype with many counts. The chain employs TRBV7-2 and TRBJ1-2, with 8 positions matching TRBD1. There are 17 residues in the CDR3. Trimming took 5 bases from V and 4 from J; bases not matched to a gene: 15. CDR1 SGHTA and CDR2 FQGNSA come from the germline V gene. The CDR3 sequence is CASSARTSTGEAYGYTF. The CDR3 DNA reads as TGTGCCAGCAGCGCCCGGACCTCGACAGGGGAGGCCTATGGCTACACCTTC.

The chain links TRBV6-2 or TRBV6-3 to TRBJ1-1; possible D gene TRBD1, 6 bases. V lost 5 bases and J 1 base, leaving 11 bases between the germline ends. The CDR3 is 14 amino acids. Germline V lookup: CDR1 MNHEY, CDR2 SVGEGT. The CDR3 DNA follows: TGTGCCAGCAGTAAACAGGGTTCGAACACTGAAGCTTTCTTT. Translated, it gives CASSKQGSNTEAFF.

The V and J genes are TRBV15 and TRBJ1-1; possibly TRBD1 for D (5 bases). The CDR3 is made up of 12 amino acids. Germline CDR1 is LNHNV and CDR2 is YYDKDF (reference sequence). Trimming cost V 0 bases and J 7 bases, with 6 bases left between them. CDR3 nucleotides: TGTGCCACCAGCAGAGAGGGGGATGAAGCTTTCTTT. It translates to CATSREGDEAFF.

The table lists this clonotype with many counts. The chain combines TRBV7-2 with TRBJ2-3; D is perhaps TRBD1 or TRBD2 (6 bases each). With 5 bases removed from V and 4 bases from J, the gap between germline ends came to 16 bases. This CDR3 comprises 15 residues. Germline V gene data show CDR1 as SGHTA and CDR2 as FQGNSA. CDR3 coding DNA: TGTGCCAGCAGCCCCCCCCCCGGGGGCGCAGATACGCAGTATTTT. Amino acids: CASSPPPGGADTQYF. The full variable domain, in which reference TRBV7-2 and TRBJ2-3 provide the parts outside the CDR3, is GAGVSQSPSNKVTEKGKDVELRCDPISGHTALYWYRQSLGQGLEFLIYFQGNSAPDKSGLPSDRFSAERTGGSVSTLTIQRTQQEDSAVYLCASSPPPGGADTQYFGPGTRLTVL.

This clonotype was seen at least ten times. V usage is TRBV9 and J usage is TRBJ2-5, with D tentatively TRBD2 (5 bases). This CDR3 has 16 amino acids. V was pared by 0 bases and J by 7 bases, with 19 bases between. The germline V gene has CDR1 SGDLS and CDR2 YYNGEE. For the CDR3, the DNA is TGTGCCAGCAGCGTAGAGAATTTCGGGGTTCTGGGGACCCAGTACTTC. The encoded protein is CASSVENFGVLGTQYF.

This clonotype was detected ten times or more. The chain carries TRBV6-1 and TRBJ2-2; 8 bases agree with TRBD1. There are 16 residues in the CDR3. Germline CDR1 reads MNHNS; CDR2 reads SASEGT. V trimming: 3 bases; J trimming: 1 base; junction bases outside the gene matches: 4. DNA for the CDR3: TGTGCCAGCAGTGAGGGGACAGGAGTGAACACCGGGGAGCTGTTTTTT. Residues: CASSEGTGVNTGELFF.

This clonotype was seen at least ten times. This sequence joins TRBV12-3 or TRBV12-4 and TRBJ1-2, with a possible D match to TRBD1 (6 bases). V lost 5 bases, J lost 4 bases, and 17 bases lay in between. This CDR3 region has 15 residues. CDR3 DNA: TGTGCCAGCAGTCTACAACAGGGCCGTGGCTATGGCTACACCTTC. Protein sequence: CASSLQQGRGYGYTF.

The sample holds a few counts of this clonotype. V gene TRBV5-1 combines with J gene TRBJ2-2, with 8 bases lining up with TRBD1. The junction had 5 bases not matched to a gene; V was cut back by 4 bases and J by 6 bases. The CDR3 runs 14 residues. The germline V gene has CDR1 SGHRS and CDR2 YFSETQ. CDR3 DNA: TGCGCCAGCAGCGCAGGACAGGGAGCCGGGGAGCTGTTTTTT. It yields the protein CASSAGQGAGELFF.

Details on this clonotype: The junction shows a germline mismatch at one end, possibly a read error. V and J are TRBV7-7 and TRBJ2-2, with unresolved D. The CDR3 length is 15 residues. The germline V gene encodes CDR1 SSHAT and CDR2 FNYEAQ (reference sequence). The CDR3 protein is CASSPTPTRTGELFF. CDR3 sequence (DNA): TGTGCTAGCAGCCCGACACCCACGAGAACCGGGGAGCTGTTTTTT.

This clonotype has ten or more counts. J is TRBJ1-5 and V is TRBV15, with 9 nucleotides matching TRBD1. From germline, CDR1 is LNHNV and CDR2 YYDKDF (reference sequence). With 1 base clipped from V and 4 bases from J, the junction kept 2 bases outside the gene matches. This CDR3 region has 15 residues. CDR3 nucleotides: TGTGCCACCAGCAGAGGGACAGGGGAAAATCAGCCCCAGCATTTT. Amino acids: CATSRGTGENQPQHF.

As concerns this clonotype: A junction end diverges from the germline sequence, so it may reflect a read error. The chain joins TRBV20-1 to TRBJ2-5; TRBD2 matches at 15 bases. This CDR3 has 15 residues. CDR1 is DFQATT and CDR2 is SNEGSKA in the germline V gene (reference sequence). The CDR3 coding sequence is TGCAATGCTAGACTCGGACTAGCGGGGGGGAAGACCCAGTACTTC. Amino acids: CNARLGLAGGKTQYF.

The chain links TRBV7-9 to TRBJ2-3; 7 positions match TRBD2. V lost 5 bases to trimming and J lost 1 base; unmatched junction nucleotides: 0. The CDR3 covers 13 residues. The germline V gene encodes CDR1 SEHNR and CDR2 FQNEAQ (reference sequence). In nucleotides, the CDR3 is TGTGCCAGCAGCGGGGGGGGCACAGATACGCAGTATTTT. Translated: CASSGGGTDTQYF.

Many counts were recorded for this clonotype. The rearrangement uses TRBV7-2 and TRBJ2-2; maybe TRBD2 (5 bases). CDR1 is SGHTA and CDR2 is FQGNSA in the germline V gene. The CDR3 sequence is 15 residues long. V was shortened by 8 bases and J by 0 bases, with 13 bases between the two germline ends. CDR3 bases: TGTGCCAGCTACAGAGGAGGTCCGAACACCGGGGAGCTGTTTTTT. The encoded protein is CASYRGGPNTGELFF.

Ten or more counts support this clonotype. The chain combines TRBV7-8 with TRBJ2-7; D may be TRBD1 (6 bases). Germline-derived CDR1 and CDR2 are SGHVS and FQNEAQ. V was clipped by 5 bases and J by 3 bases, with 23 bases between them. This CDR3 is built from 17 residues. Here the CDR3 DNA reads TGTGCCAGCAGCCACCCTCAGGGGACACAAGGCGGCTACGAGCAGTACTTC. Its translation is CASSHPQGTQGGYEQYF.

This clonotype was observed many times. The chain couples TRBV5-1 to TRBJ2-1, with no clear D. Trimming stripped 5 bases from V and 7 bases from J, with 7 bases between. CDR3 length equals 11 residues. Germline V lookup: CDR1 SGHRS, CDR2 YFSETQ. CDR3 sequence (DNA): TGCGCCAGCAGACTTGAAAATGAGCAGTTCTTC. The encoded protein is CASRLENEQFF.

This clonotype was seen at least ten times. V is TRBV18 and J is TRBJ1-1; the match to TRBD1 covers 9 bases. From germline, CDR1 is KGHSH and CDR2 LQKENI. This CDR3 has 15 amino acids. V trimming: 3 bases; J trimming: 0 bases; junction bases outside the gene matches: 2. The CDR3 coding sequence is TGTGCCAGCTCACCGGGGACAGGGATGAACACTGAAGCTTTCTTT. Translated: CASSPGTGMNTEAFF.

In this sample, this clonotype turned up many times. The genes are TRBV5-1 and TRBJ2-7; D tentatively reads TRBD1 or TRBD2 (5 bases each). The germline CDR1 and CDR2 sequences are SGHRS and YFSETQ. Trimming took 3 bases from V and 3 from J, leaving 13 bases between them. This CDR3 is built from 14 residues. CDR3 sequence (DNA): TGCGCCAGCAGCTCCGGGACGGCGATCTACGAGCAGTACTTC. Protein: CASSSGTAIYEQYF.

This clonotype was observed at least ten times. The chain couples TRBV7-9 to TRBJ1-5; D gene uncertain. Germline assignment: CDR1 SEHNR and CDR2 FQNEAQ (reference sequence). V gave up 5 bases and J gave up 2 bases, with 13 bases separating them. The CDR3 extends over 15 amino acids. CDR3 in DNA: TGTGCCAGCAGCCATGCTGTCGTAGGCAATCAGCCCCAGCATTTT. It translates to CASSHAVVGNQPQHF. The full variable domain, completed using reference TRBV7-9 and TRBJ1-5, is DTGVSQNPRHKITKRGQNVTFRCDPISEHNRLYWYRQTLGQGPEFLTYFQNEAQLEKSRLLSDRFSAERPKGSFSTLEIQRTEQGDSAMYLCASSHAVVGNQPQHFGDGTRLSIL.

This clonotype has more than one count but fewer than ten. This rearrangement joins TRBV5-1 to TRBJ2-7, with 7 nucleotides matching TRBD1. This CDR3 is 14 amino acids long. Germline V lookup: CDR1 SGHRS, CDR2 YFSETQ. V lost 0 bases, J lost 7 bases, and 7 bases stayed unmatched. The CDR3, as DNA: TGCGCCAGCAGCTTGGTGGACAGGCAGAGAGAGCAGTACTTC. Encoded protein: CASSLVDRQREQYF.

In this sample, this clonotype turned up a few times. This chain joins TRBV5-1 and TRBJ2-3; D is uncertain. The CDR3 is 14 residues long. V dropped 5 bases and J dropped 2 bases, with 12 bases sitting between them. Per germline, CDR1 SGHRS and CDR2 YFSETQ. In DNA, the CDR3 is TGCGCCAGCAGGATCTTGGGCCCCACAGATACGCAGTATTTT. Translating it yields CASRILGPTDTQYF.

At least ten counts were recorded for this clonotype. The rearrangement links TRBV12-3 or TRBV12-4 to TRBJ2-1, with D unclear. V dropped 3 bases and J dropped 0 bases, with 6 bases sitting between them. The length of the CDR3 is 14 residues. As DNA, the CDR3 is TGTGCCAGCAGTTTTGCTAGCTCCTACAATGAGCAGTTCTTC. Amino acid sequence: CASSFASSYNEQFF.

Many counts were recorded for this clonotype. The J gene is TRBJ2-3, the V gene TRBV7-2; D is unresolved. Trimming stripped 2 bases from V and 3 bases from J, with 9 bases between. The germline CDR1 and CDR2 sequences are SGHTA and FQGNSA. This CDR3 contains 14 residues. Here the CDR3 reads CASSLFKETDTQYF. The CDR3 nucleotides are TGTGCCAGCAGCTTATTTAAGGAAACAGATACGCAGTATTTT.

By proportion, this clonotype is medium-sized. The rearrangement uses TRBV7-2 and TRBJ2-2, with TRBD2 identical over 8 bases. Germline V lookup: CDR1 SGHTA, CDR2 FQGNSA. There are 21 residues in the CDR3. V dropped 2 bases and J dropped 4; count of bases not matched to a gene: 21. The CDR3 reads CASSLWTPRTLRGGSTGELFF. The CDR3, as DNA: TGTGCCAGCAGCTTATGGACCCCGAGAACCCTTCGGGGGGGAAGCACCGGGGAGCTGTTTTTT. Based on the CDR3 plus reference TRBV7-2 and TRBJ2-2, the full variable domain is GAGVSQSPSNKVTEKGKDVELRCDPISGHTALYWYRQSLGQGLEFLIYFQGNSAPDKSGLPSDRFSAERTGGSVSTLTIQRTQQEDSAVYLCASSLWTPRTLRGGSTGELFFGEGSRLTVL.

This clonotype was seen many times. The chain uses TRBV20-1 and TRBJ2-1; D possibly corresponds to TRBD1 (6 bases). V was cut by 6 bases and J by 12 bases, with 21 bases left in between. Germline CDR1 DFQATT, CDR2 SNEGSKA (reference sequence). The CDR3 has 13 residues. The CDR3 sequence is CSAQGWNNLGQFF. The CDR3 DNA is TGCAGTGCCCAGGGGTGGAATAATCTGGGGCAGTTCTTC.

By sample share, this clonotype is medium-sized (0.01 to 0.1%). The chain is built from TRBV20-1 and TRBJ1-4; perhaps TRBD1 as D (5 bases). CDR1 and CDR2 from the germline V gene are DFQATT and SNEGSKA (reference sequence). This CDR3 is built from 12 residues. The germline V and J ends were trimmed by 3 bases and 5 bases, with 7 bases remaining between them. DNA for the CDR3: TGCAGTGCTAGGGGACCCAATGAAAAACTGTTTTTT. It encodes CSARGPNEKLFF.

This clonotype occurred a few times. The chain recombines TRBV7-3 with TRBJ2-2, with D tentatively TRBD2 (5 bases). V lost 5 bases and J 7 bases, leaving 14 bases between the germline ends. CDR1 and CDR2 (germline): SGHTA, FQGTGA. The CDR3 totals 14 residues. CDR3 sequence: CASSTTPRGGELFF. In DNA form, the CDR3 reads TGTGCCAGCAGCACCACCCCTCGGGGCGGGGAGCTGTTTTTT.

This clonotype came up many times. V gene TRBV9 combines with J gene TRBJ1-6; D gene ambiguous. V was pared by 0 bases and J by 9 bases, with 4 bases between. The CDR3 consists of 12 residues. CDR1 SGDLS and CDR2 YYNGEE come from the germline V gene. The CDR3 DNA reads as TGTGCCAGCAGCGTAGATAGTTCACCCCTCCACTTT. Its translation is CASSVDSSPLHF.